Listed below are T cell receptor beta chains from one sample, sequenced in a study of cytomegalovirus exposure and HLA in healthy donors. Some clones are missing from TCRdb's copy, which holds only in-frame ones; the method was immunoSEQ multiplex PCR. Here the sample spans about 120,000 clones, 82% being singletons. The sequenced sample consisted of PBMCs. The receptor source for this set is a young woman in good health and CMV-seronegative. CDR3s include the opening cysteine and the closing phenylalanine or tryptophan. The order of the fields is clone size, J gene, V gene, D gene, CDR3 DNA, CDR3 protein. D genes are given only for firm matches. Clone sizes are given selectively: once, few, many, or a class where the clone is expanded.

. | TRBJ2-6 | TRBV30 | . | TGTGCCTGGAGGTCAAGGACAGGGGTGCGGGGGGCCAACGGCCTGACTTTC | CAWRSRTGVRGANGLTF
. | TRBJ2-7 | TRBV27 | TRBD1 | TGTGCCAGCAGAAGAGGGGGCCCCTACGAGCAGTACTTC | CASRRGGPYEQYF
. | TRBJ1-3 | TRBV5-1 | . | TGCGCCAGCAGCCCCCGGACAGCTGGAAACACCATATATTTT | CASSPRTAGNTIYF
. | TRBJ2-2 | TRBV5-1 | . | TGCGCCAGCAGCCCGGGGCCGCGGGGAGCAACCGGGGAGCTGTTTTTT | CASSPGPRGATGELFF
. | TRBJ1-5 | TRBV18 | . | TGTGCCAGCTCACCGGCAGGAGGTCAGCCCCAGCATTTT | CASSPAGGQPQHF
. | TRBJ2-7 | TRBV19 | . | TGTGCCAGTAGTATAGGTGGCCAGCGGGAGCAGTACTTC | CASSIGGQREQYF
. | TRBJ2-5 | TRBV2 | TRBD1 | TGTGCCAGCAAGATGGGACAGACGTACCAAGAGACCCAGTACTTC | CASKMGQTYQETQYF
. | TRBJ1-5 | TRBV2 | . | TGTGCCAGCAGCCTTGCCAGGGAACAGCCCCAGCATTTT | CASSLAREQPQHF
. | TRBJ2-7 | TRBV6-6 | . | TGTGCCAGCAGCCCCTCCAGCAGCGAGCAGTACTTC | CASSPSSSEQYF
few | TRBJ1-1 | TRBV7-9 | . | TGTGCCAGCAGCTTACAAGGGGCGAGAGGTGAAGCTTTCTTT | CASSLQGARGEAFF
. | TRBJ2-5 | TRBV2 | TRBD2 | TGTGCCAGCAGTGGCTTACTAGCGGGGAGAGGAGAGACCCAGTACTTC | CASSGLLAGRGETQYF
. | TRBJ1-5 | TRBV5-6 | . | TGTGCCAGCAGCTTAGGGGCTTATCAGCCCCAGCATTTT | CASSLGAYQPQHF
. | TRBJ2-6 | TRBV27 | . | TGTGCCAGCAGTTTAGGGAGCTCTGGGGCCAACGTCCTGACTTTC | CASSLGSSGANVLTF
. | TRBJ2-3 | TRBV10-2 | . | TGCGCCAGCAGTGAGTACCGGACATTAGTAGGCACAGATACGCAGTATTTT | CASSEYRTLVGTDTQYF
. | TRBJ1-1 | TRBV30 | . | TGTGCCTGGACAAGATTGGCCTCGGGCACTGAAGCTTTCTTT | CAWTRLASGTEAFF
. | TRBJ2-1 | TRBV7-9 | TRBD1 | TGTGCCAGCAGCTTTGAGGGGGCAGGCAATGAGCAGTTCTTC | CASSFEGAGNEQFF
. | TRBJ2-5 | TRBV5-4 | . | TGTGCCAGCAGCTTGGGTCTTAAAGAGACCCAGTACTTC | CASSLGLKETQYF
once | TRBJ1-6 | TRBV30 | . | TGTGCCGGGCGGAGACAGCCAAATTCACCCCTCCACTTT | CAGRRQPNSPLHF
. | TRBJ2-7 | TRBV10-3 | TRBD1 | TGTGCCATCAGTGAGTCAGACAGGGGGCTAGGTCAGCAGTACTTC | CAISESDRGLGQQYF
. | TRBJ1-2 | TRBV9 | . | TGTGCCAGCAGCGTAGCCGCAGGGCCATCCTATGGCTACACCTTC | CASSVAAGPSYGYTF
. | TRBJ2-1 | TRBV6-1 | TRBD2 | TGTGCCAGCAGTGACAGACTAGCGGGGGGAAACAATGAGCAGTTCTTC | CASSDRLAGGNNEQFF
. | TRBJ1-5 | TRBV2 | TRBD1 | TGTGCCAGCAGCACTATCACAGGGGAGCGGCAGCCCCAGCATTTT | CASSTITGERQPQHF
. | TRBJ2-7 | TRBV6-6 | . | TGTGCCAGCACCCATGGGCCCTCCTACGAGCAGTACTTC | CASTHGPSYEQYF
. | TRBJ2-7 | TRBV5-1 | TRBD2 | TGCGCCAGCAGCGAGGAAGCGGGGAGGTACGAGCAGTACTTC | CASSEEAGRYEQYF
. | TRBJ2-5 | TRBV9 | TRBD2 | TGTGCCAGCAGCGTAGTCCCTAGCGGGGGAGAGACCCAGTACTTC | CASSVVPSGGETQYF
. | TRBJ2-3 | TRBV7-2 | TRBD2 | TGTGCCAGCAGCTCAGCGGGAGGCGGAGATACGCAGTATTTT | CASSSAGGGDTQYF
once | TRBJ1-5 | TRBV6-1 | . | TGTGCCAGCAGCCTTACAGGGTTGAGTCAGCCCCAGCATTTT | CASSLTGLSQPQHF
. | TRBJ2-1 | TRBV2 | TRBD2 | TGTGCCAGCAGTGAGCAGCGGGGGGGCCTCGGTGAGCAGTTCTTC | CASSEQRGGLGEQFF
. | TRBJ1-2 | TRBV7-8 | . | TGTGCCAGCAGCTTATTCACGGGTCCGGGACAAGGTCGTGGAAGAGGTGGCTACACCTTC | CASSLFTGPGQGRGRGGYTF
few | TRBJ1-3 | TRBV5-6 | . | TGTGCCAGCAGCTTCGGGATTGGTGGAAACACCATATATTTT | CASSFGIGGNTIYF
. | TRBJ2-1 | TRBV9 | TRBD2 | TGTGCCAGCAGCGTAGTCCAACTTGCTAGCGGGAGAGGGCTGAACAATGAGCAGTTCTTC | CASSVVQLASGRGLNNEQFF
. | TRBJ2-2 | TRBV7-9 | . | TGTGCCAGCAGCTCGCCCGGCGTCAGGGCCACCGGGGAGCTGTTTTTT | CASSSPGVRATGELFF
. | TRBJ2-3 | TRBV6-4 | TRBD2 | TGTGCCAGCAGTGAGTCTCCCGGGACTAGCGGGATGAGGCTAAGTACGCAGTATTTT | CASSESPGTSGMRLSTQYF
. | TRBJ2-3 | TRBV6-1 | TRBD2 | TGTGCCAGCAGTGAATCCGTTCCCCTAGCGGGGGGTTACACAGATACGCAGTATTTT | CASSESVPLAGGYTDTQYF
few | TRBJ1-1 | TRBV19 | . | TGTGCCAGTAGTCCACAGGGCAGAGGGGGAATGAACACTGAAGCTTTCTTT | CASSPQGRGGMNTEAFF
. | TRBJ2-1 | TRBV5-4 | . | TGTGCCAGCAGCTTGGGGGGAGCGAGCTCCTACAATGAGCAGTTCTTC | CASSLGGASSYNEQFF
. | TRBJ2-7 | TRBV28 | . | TGTGCCAGCTTCAACTCTCGAACCTACGAGCAGTACTTC | CASFNSRTYEQYF
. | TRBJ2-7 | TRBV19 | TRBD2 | TGTGCCACGCGGGGGAGGGGTGACGAGCAGTACTTC | CATRGRGDEQYF
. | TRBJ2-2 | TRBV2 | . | TGTGCCAGCAGGGTAAAACAGCCGAACACCGGGGAGCTGTTTTTT | CASRVKQPNTGELFF
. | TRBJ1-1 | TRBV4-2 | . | TGTGCCAGCAGCCAAGATATGGCGAACACTGAAGCTTTCTTT | CASSQDMANTEAFF
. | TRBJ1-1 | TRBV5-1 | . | TGCGCCAGCAGCATCAGGGGCGGGAACACTGAAGCTTTCTTT | CASSIRGGNTEAFF
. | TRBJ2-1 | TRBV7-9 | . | TGTGCCAGCAGCCCCACGTTTAGCTCCTACAATGAGCAGTTCTTC | CASSPTFSSYNEQFF
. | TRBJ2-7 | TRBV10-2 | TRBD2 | TGCGCCAGCAGTCCTCTAGCGGGAGGGCCATACGAGCAGTACTTC | CASSPLAGGPYEQYF
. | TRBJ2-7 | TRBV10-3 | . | TGTGCCATCAGCCCCGGGATTCCTTCCTACGAGCAGTACTTC | CAISPGIPSYEQYF
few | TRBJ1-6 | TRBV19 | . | TGTGCCAGTAGTGCCCAACTTAACGGGTCACCCCTCCACTTT | CASSAQLNGSPLHF
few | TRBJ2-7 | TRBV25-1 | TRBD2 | TGTGCCAGCAGTGGGACTAGCGGGTCCTCCTACGAGCAGTACTTC | CASSGTSGSSYEQYF
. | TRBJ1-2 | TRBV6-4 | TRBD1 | TGTGCCAGCAGCTCGACAGGGCTTGGTTATGGCTACACCTTC | CASSSTGLGYGYTF
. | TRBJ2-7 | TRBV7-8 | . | TGTGCCAGCAGCCAAAACATTCTTGTGACCTACGAGCAGTACTTC | CASSQNILVTYEQYF
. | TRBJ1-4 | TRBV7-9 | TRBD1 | TGTGCCAGCAGCCCCAGGGGGGCGGGTAATGAAAAACTGTTTTTT | CASSPRGAGNEKLFF
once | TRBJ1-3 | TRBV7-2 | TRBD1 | TGTGCCAGCAGCCCCACCTCGGACAGGGACTCTGGAAACACCATATATTTT | CASSPTSDRDSGNTIYF
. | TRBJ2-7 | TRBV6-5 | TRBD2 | TGTGCCAGCAGTCACTCCTCTAGCGGGAGCATTCACGAGCAGTACTTC | CASSHSSSGSIHEQYF
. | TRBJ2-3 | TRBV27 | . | TGTGCCAGCGAAACACGACAGGCCGGGGGCACAGATACGCAGTATTTT | CASETRQAGGTDTQYF
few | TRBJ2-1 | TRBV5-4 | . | TGTGCCAGCAGCTTGGTCTACGCGGGTTACAATGAGCAGTTCTTC | CASSLVYAGYNEQFF
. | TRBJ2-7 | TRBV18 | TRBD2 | TGTGCCAGCTCTCCGGGGACTAGCGGCTCCTACGAGCAGTACTTC | CASSPGTSGSYEQYF
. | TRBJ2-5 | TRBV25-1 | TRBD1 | TGTGCCAGCAGTGACCCCCCAGGGGGACAAGAGACCCAGTACTTC | CASSDPPGGQETQYF
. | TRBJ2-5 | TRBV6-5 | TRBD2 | TGTGCCAGCAGAGGACTAGCGGGCGGCGAAGAGACCCAGTACTTC | CASRGLAGGEETQYF
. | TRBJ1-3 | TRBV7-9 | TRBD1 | TGCCAGGGGGATTCTGGAAACACCATATATTTT | CQGDSGNTIYF
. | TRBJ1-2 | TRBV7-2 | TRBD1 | TGTGCCAGTTCAGGGGGGTATGGCTACACCTTC | CASSGGYGYTF
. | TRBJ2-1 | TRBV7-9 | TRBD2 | TGTGCCAGCAGTGCTCGGACTAGCGGGAGGGTTGCTGACAATGAGCAGTTCTTC | CASSARTSGRVADNEQFF